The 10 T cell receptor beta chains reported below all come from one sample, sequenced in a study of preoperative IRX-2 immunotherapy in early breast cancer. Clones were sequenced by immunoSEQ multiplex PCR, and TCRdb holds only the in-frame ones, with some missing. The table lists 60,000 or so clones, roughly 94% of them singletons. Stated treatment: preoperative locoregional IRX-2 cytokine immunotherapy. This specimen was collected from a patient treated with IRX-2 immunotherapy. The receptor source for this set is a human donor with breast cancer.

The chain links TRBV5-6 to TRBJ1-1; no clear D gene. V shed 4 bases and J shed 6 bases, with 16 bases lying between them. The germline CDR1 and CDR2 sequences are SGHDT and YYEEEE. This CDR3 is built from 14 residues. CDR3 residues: CASSMLLRQSEAFF. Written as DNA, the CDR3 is TGTGCCAGCAGCATGCTACTACGGCAGTCTGAAGCTTTCTTT.

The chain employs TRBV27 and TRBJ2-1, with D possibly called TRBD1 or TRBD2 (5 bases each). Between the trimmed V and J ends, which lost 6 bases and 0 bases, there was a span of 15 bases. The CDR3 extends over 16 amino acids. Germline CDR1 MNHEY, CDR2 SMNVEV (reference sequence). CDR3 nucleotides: TGTGCCAGCAGCCTCCGGTGGGGGAGCTCCTACAATGAGCAGTTCTTC. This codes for CASSLRWGSSYNEQFF.

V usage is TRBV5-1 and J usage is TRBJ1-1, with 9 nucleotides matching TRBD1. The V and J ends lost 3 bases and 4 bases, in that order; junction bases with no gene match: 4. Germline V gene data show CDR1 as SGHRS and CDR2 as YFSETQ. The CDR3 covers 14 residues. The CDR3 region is CASSSTGGSTEAFF. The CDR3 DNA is TGCGCCAGCAGCTCGACAGGGGGGAGCACTGAAGCTTTCTTT. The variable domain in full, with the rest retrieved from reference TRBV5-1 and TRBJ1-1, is KAGVTQTPRYLIKTRGQQVTLSCSPISGHRSVSWYQQTPGQGLQFLFEYFSETQRNKGNFPGRFSGRQFSNSRSEMNVSTLELGDSALYLCASSSTGGSTEAFFGQGTRLTVV.

CDR3 amino acids: CASSFEGGNYGYTF. The CDR3 bases are TGTGCCAGCAGCTTCGAGGGCGGGAACTATGGCTACACCTTC. This chain connects TRBV7-2 to TRBJ1-2; no clear D gene. Per germline, CDR1 SGHTA and CDR2 FQGNSA. Trimming pared 3 bases from V and 2 bases from J, leaving 10 bases between. The CDR3 totals 14 residues.

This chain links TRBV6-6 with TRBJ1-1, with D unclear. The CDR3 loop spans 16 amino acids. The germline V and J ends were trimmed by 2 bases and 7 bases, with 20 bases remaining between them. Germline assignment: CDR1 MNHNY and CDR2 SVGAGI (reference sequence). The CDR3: CASSYAPLYGTGEAFF. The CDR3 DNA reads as TGTGCCAGCAGTTACGCCCCTTTGTATGGTACGGGTGAAGCTTTCTTT.

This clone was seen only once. CDR3: CASSGGRSTGELFF. The CDR3, as DNA: TGCGCCAGCAGCGGAGGTCGCTCCACCGGGGAGCTGTTTTTT. The chain combines TRBV5-1 with TRBJ2-2, with D possibly TRBD2 on 5 matching bases. Germline loops: CDR1 SGHRS, CDR2 YFSETQ. There are 14 residues in the CDR3. Trimming removed 4 bases from V and 4 bases from J, with 11 bases in between. Using reference TRBV5-1 and TRBJ2-2 for the parts outside the CDR3, the full variable domain is KAGVTQTPRYLIKTRGQQVTLSCSPISGHRSVSWYQQTPGQGLQFLFEYFSETQRNKGNFPGRFSGRQFSNSRSEMNVSTLELGDSALYLCASSGGRSTGELFFGEGSRLTVL.

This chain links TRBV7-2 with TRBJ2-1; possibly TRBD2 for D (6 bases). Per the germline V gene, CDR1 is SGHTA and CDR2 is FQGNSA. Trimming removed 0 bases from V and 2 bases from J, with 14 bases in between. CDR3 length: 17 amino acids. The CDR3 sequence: CASSLARWGETYNEQFF. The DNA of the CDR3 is TGTGCCAGCAGCTTAGCTCGATGGGGGGAAACCTACAATGAGCAGTTCTTC.

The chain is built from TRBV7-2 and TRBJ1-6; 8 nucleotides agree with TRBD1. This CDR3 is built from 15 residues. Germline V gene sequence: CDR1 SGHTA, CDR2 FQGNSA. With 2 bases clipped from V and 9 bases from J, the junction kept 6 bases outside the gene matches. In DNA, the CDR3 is TGTGCCAGCAGCTTAATGACAGGGGAAGGTTCACCCCTCCACTTT. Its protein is CASSLMTGEGSPLHF. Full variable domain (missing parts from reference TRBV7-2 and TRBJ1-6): GAGVSQSPSNKVTEKGKDVELRCDPISGHTALYWYRQSLGQGLEFLIYFQGNSAPDKSGLPSDRFSAERTGGSVSTLTIQRTQQEDSAVYLCASSLMTGEGSPLHFGNGTRLTVT.

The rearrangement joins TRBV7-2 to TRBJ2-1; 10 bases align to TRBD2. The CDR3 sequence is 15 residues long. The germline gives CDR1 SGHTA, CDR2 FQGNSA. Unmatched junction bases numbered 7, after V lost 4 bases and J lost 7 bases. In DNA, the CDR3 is TGTGCCAGCAGCTACAGCGGGAGGGCCAATAATGAGCAGTTCTTC. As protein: CASSYSGRANNEQFF.

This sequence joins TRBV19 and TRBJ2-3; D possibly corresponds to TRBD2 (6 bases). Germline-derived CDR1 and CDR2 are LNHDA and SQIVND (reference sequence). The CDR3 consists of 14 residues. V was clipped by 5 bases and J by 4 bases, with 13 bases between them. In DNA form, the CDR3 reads TGTGCCAGTAGTGAGGGAGGCCGCTCAGATACGCAGTATTTT. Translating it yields CASSEGGRSDTQYF.